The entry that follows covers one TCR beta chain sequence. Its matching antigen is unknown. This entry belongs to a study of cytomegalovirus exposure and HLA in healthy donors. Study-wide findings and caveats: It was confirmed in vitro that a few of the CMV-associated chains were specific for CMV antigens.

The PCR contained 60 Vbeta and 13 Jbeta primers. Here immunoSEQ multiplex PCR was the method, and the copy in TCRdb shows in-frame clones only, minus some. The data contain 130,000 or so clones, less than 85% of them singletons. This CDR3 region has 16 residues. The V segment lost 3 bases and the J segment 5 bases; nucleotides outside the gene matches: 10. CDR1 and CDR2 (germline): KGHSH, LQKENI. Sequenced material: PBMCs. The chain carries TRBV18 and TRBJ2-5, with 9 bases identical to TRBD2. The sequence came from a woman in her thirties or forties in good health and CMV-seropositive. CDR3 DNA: TGTGCCAGCTCACCTGGAATAGCGGGAGCTGGGGAGACCCAGTACTTC. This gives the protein CASSPGIAGAGETQYF.